The 4 T cell receptor beta chains listed next were all sequenced from one sample in a study of T-cell reconstitution after alpha-beta-depleted transplantation in children. Unique molecular identifiers were used in preparing the TCRbeta library. TCRdb analysed the PCR reads with MiXCR anew, one entry per CDR3 protein. The data hold 250,000 to 350,000 distinct CDR3 sequences, with 9.5% to 10% observed a single time. The source was PBMCs from the stem cell graft donor, collected from the stem cell graft. All receptors come from a human donor who donated a stem cell graft to a child with SCID.

V gene TRBV29-1 combines with J gene TRBJ2-3; no clear D. The V gene's germline CDR1 is SQVTM and CDR2 ANQGSEA. The CDR3 contains 11 residues. Trimming shortened V by 3 bases and J by 10 bases, and 11 bases separated the two germline ends. CDR3 residues: CSVDIGWAQYF. The DNA of the CDR3 is TGCAGCGTTGATATTGGGTGGGCGCAGTATTTT.

A few counts support this clonotype. The chain combines TRBV9 with TRBJ1-5; tentative D call: TRBD1 (5 bases). Trimming stripped 4 bases from V and 3 bases from J, with 14 bases between. The CDR3 extends over 15 amino acids. Germline-derived CDR1 and CDR2 are SGDLS and YYNGEE. CDR3 bases: TGTGCCAGCAGCCTAACTACCGGGACCAATCAGCCCCAGCATTTT. Translation gives CASSLTTGTNQPQHF.

This chain connects TRBV7-3 to TRBJ2-3, with D possibly TRBD2 on 6 matching bases. The CDR3 length is 13 residues. The germline V and J ends were trimmed by 4 bases and 7 bases, with 12 bases remaining between them. CDR1 SGHTA and CDR2 FQGTGA come from the germline V gene. In nucleotides, the CDR3 is TGTGCCAGCAGCTCCCGGGAGACTTATACGCAGTATTTT. Residues: CASSSRETYTQYF.

In its sample, this clonotype was seen a few times. The rearrangement joins TRBV6-1 to TRBJ2-1, with TRBD2 matching over 13 bases. V was clipped by 9 bases and J by 0 bases; unmatched bases: 8. CDR1 MNHNS and CDR2 SASEGT come from the germline V gene. CDR3 size: 17 residues. CDR3 bases: TGTGCCAGTTCGGGACTAGCGGGGCCAAGCTCCTACAATGAGCAGTTCTTC. Its protein product is CASSGLAGPSSYNEQFF.